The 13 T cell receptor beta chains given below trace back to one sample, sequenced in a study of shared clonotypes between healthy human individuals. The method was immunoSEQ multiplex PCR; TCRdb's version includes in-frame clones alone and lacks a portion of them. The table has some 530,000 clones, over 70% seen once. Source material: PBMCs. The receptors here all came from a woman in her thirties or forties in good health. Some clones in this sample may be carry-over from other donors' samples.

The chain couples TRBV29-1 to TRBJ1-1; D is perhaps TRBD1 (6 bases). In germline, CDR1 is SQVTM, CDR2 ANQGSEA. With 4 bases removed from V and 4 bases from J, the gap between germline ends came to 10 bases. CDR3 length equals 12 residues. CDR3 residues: CSVVVRGTEAFF. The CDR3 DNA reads TGCAGCGTTGTGGTCAGGGGCACTGAAGCTTTCTTT.

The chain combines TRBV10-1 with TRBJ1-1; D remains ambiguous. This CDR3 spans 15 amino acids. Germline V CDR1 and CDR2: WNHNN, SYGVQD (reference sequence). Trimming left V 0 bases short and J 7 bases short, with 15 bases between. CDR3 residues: CASSESNLTRSEAFF. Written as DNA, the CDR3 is TGCGCCAGCAGTGAGTCGAATTTGACGAGGAGTGAAGCTTTCTTT.

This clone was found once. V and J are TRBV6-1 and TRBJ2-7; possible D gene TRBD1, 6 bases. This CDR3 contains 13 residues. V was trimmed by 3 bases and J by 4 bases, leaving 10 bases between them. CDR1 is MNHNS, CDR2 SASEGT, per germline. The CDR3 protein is CASSDQGIYEQYF. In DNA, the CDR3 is TGTGCCAGCAGTGATCAGGGGATATACGAGCAGTACTTC.

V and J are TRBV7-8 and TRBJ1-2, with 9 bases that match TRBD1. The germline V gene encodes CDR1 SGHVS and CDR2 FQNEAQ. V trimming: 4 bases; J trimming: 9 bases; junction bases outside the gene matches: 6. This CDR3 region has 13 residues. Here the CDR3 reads CASSSRDRVSYTF. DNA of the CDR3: TGTGCCAGCAGCTCCCGGGACAGGGTGAGCTACACCTTC.

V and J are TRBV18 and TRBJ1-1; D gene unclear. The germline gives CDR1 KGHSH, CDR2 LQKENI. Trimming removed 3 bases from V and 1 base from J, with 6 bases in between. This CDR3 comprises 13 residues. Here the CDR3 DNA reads TGTGCCAGCTCACCCTCAACGAACACTGAAGCTTTCTTT. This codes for CASSPSTNTEAFF.

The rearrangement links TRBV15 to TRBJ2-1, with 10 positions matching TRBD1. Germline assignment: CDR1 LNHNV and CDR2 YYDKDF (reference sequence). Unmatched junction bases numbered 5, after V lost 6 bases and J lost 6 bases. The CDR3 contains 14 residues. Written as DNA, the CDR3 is TGTGCCACCAGGCGGACAGGGGGACTCAATGAGCAGTTCTTC. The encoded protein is CATRRTGGLNEQFF.

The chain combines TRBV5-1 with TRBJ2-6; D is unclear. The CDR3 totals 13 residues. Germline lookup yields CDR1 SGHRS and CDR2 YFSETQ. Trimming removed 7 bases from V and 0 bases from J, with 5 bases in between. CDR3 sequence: CASQFSGANVLTF. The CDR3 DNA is TGCGCCAGCCAGTTCTCTGGGGCCAACGTCCTGACTTTC.

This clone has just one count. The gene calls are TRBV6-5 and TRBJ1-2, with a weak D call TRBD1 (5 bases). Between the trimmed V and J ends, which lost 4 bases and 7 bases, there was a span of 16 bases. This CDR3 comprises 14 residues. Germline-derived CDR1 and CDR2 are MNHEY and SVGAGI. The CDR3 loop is CASSLHPVGGGYTF. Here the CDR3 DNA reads TGTGCCAGCAGTTTGCATCCAGTGGGGGGTGGCTACACCTTC.

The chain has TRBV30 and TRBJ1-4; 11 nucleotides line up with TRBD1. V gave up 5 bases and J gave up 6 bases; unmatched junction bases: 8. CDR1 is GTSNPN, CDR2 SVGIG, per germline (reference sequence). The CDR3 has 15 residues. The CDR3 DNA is TGTGCCTGGGGCCTCGGGACAGGGGGTTATGAAAAACTGTTTTTT. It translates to CAWGLGTGGYEKLFF.

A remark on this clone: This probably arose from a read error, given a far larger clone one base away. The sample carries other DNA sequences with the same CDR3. Here the CDR3 reads CASSPGTIRNNYGYTF. The CDR3 nucleotides are TGTGCCAGCAGTCCCGGTACTATAAGAAATAACTATGGCTACACCTTC. This chain connects TRBV28 to TRBJ1-2; D remains unclear. Trimming removed 5 bases from V and 1 base from J, with 17 bases in between. Germline V gene lookup returns CDR1 MDHEN and CDR2 SYDVKM. The CDR3 runs to 16 residues.

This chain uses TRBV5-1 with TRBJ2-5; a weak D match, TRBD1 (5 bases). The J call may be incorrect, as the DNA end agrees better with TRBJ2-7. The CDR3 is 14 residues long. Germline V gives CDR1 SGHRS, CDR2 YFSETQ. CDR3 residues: CASRSQTVTYEQYF. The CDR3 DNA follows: TGCGCCAGCAGGTCCCAGACAGTCACCTACGAGCAGTACTTC.

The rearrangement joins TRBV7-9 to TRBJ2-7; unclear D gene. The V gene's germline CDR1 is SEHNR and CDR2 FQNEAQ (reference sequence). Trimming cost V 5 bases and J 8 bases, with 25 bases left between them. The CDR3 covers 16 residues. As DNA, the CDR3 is TGTGCCAGCAGCAACGCTCCCGTGGATTATCCTACGAAGCAGTACTTC. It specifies CASSNAPVDYPTKQYF.

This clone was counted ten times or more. This chain's CDR3 is CATREQPYQETQYF. The CDR3 DNA follows: TGTGCCACCAGGGAGCAGCCGTACCAAGAGACCCAGTACTTC. The chain couples TRBV19 to TRBJ2-5; D tentatively reads TRBD1 or TRBD2 (5 bases each). V was trimmed by 10 bases and J by 0 bases, leaving 15 bases between them. The CDR3 extends over 14 amino acids. Germline CDR1 is LNHDA and CDR2 is SQIVND (reference sequence). Full variable domain (rest looked up from reference TRBV19 and TRBJ2-5): DGGITQSPKYLFRKEGQNVTLSCEQNLNHDAMYWYRQDPGQGLRLIYYSQIVNDFQKGDIAEGYSVSREKKESFPLTVTSAQKNPTAFYLCATREQPYQETQYFGPGTRLLVL.